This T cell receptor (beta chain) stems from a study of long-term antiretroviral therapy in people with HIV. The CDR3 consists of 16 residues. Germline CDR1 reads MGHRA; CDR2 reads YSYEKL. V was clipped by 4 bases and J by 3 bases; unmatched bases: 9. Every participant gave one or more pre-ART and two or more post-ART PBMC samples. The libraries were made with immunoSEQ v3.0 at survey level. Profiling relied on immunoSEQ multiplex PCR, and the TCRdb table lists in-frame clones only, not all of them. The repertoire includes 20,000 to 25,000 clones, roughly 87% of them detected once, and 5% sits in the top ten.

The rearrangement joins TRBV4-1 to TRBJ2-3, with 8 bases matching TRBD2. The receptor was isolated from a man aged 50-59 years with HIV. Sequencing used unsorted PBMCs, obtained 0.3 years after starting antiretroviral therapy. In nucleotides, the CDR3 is TGCGCCAGCAGCCTGGAAGCGGGAGTAGGTACAGATACGCAGTATTTT. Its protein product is CASSLEAGVGTDTQYF.